The present T cell receptor beta chain was sequenced within a study of chemoradiotherapy in HPV16-positive cancers. For the study at large: Candidate HPV-specific clones and shared TCR motifs came from a couple of HPV16-positive patients. Study-wide results and caveats: HPV-responsive T-cell expansion during chemoradiotherapy was linked to improved recurrence-free survival in HPV16-positive patients.

Trimming at V came to 2 bases and at J to 2 bases, leaving 4 bases not matched to a gene. This CDR3 region has 17 residues. Germline V gene sequence: CDR1 KGHSH, CDR2 LQKENI. The data were produced by immunoSEQ multiplex PCR, yet TCRdb's version contains in-frame clones alone and is incomplete. In the table there are about 39,000 clones, approximately 73% of which are singletons. As to this clone: The antigen is undetermined.

The V gene is TRBV18, the J gene TRBJ2-3; 13 bases map to TRBD2. The sequences come from blood, collected from a patient who underwent chemoradiotherapy. The TCR comes from a human donor with HPV-associated anogenital cancer. CDR3: CASSPLGLAGITDTQYF. For the CDR3, the DNA is TGTGCCAGCTCACCATTGGGACTAGCGGGGATCACAGATACGCAGTATTTT. The whole variable domain, remainder taken from reference TRBV18 and TRBJ2-3, is NAGVMQNPRHLVRRRGQEARLRCSPMKGHSHVYWYRQLPEEGLKFMVYLQKENIIDESGMPKERFSAEFPKEGPSILRIQQVVRGDSAAYFCASSPLGLAGITDTQYFGPGTRLTVL.